This entry features one T cell receptor beta chain sequence. Its antigen is not identified. These data belong to a study of OX40 agonist ivuxolimab in advanced cancers. Study details: Patients were 65% to 85% male with ages roughly 20 to 90, mean 60. Having had anti-PD-1, anti-PD-L1 or anti-CTLA-4 therapy before was allowed, and about 42% had some. General study results and limits: Circulating CD4+ and CD8+ T cells showed clonal expansion by week 6 at 0.1 to 3.0 mg/kg.

This CDR3 spans 14 amino acids. Germline V CDR1 and CDR2: SEHNR, FQNEAQ (reference sequence). V lost 2 bases and J lost 8; bases outside the gene matches: 4. The table came from immunoSEQ multiplex PCR; TCRdb's copy has only in-frame clones and leaves some out. The sample holds 70,000 or so clones, 65% to 85% seen once. The sequencing here drew on CD4+ or CD8+ T cells sorted from blood, taken in a trial of the OX40 agonist ivuxolimab. This rearrangement joins TRBV7-9 to TRBJ1-4, with 8 bases fitting TRBD1. This receptor was taken from an adult with an advanced solid tumor such as melanoma, head and neck, liver or kidney cancer. The DNA of the CDR3 is TGTGCCAGCAGCTTATGGGCAGGGGGCGAAAAACTGTTTTTT. It is translated as CASSLWAGGEKLFF.